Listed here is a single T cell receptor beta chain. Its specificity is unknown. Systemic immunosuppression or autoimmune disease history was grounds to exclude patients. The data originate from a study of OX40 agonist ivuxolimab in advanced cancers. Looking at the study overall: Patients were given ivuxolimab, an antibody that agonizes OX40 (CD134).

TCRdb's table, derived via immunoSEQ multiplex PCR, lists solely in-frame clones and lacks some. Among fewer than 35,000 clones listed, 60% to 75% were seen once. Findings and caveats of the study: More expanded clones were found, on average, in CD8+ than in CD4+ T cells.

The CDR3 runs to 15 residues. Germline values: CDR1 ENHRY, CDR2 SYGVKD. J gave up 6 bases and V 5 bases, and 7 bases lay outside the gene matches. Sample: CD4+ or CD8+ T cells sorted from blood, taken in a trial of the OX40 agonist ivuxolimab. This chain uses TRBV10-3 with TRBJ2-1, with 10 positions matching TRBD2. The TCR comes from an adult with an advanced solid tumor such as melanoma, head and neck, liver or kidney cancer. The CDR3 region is CAISLASGGANEQFF. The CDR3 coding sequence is TGTGCCATCAGTTTAGCCAGCGGGGGGGCCAATGAGCAGTTCTTC.